A single sample gave rise to the 3 T cell receptor beta chains below, sequenced in a study of T cell responses to AZD1222 COVID-19 vaccine. Data came from immunoSEQ multiplex PCR; TCRdb stores just in-frame clones and leaves some out. This sample has roughly 85,000 clones, with 90% found just once. The starting material was peripheral blood, obtained 28 days after the second AZD1222 dose. The receptors were gathered from an adult who received the AZD1222 COVID-19 vaccine.

The V and J genes are TRBV9 and TRBJ1-1; the match to TRBD1 covers 11 bases. V lost 4 bases to trimming and J lost 10 bases; unmatched junction nucleotides: 6. Germline CDR1 reads SGDLS; CDR2 reads YYNGEE. CDR3 length: 13 amino acids. Here the CDR3 DNA reads TGTGCCAGCAGCCCGGGACAGGGGGACCGAGCTTTCTTT. Protein: CASSPGQGDRAFF.

The V gene is TRBV7-3, the J gene TRBJ2-1; D not certain. Germline V lookup: CDR1 SGHTA, CDR2 FQGTGA. The CDR3 is 13 amino acids. The V end lost 1 base, the J end lost 10 bases, and 11 bases lay between the germline ends. CDR3 region: CASSLSFVAEQFF. Written as DNA, the CDR3 is TGTGCCAGCAGCTTAAGTTTTGTGGCAGAGCAGTTCTTC.

The chain carries TRBV5-1 and TRBJ1-2, with 9 positions matching TRBD1. The CDR3 has 16 amino acids. The V gene end was trimmed by 5 bases and the J gene end by 3 bases; junction bases not matched to a gene: 11. The germline V gene encodes CDR1 SGHRS and CDR2 YFSETQ. CDR3 amino acids: CASRRGTGLSDYGYTF. The CDR3, as DNA: TGCGCCAGCAGAAGGGGGACAGGGTTATCGGACTATGGCTACACCTTC.